The 11 T cell receptor beta chains reported below all come from one sample, sequenced in a study of blood T cell repertoires in COVID-19. TCRdb's table, derived via immunoSEQ multiplex PCR, lists solely in-frame clones and lacks some. The table has about 130,000 clones, around nine tenths seen once. Sequencing was performed on peripheral blood. The origin of the receptors is a woman of 80 years or more with acute or convalescent COVID-19.

This clone appeared a few times. This chain links TRBV18 with TRBJ1-2; 12 bases align to TRBD1. V shed 1 base and J 4 bases; nucleotides not matched to a gene: 7. Germline loops: CDR1 KGHSH, CDR2 LQKENI. The CDR3 has 17 amino acids. The CDR3 loop reads CASSPLGTGGAGYGYTF. CDR3 DNA: TGTGCCAGCTCACCACTGGGGACAGGGGGCGCCGGCTATGGCTACACCTTC.

This clone was seen more than once but under ten times. The chain recombines TRBV19 with TRBJ1-4; D not certain. The CDR3 has 13 amino acids. Per germline, CDR1 LNHDA and CDR2 SQIVND (reference sequence). V was trimmed by 4 bases and J by 8 bases, leaving 11 bases between them. The CDR3 is CASSSAAQEKLFF. In DNA, the CDR3 is TGTGCCAGTAGTAGTGCGGCTCAGGAAAAACTGTTTTTT.

This chain joins TRBV9 and TRBJ2-5, with 7 bases matching TRBD2. Trimming removed 0 bases from V and 5 bases from J; junction bases left unmatched: 7. CDR1 is SGDLS, CDR2 YYNGEE, per germline. The CDR3 has 15 amino acids. CDR3: CASSVAGGTPETQYF. The CDR3, as DNA: TGTGCCAGCAGCGTAGCGGGAGGCACCCCGGAGACCCAGTACTTC.

The J gene is TRBJ1-1, the V gene TRBV30, with a tentative D call TRBD1 (5 bases). Germline-derived CDR1 and CDR2 are GTSNPN and SVGIG (reference sequence). This CDR3 region has 17 residues. Trimming took 2 bases from V and 1 from J, leaving 20 bases between them. The chain's CDR3 is CAWSLRLLRQPNTEAFF. The CDR3 DNA sequence: TGTGCCTGGAGTTTGAGGCTGCTTAGACAGCCGAACACTGAAGCTTTCTTT.

This clone was found a few times. The chain links TRBV18 to TRBJ1-2; 8 bases line up with TRBD1. The CDR3 totals 15 residues. V lost 1 base and J lost 7; bases outside the gene matches: 8. Looked up from germline, CDR1 is KGHSH and CDR2 is LQKENI. The CDR3 protein is CASSPQETGAFGYTF. In DNA form, the CDR3 reads TGTGCCAGCTCACCACAAGAGACAGGGGCCTTTGGCTACACCTTC.

The J gene is TRBJ2-3, the V gene TRBV5-1, with TRBD2 matching 9 bases. The CDR3 length is 17 residues. Looked up from germline, CDR1 is SGHRS and CDR2 is YFSETQ. Unmatched junction bases numbered 10, after V lost 4 bases and J lost 1 base. The CDR3 bases are TGCGCCAGCAGCCCCCGGGGGCAGCGGGGGGGCACAGATACGCAGTATTTT. Translation: CASSPRGQRGGTDTQYF.

The chain couples TRBV5-1 to TRBJ2-4; 10 bases align to TRBD1. The CDR3 is 17 residues long. Germline V gives CDR1 SGHRS, CDR2 YFSETQ. J was trimmed by 7 bases and V by 0 bases; bases with no gene match: 10. CDR3 sequence reads: CASSLASGQGRRNIQYF. CDR3 bases: TGCGCCAGCAGCTTGGCCTCGGGACAGGGGAGGAGGAACATTCAGTACTTC.

This chain uses TRBV7-8 with TRBJ2-3; the match to TRBD2 covers 7 bases. This CDR3 has 16 amino acids. J was trimmed by 3 bases and V by 2 bases; bases with no gene match: 8. CDR1 and CDR2 from the germline V gene are SGHVS and FQNEAQ. The CDR3 nucleotides read TGTGCCAGCAGCTTACGGCGGGAGCGCCGTACAGATACGCAGTATTTT. Protein sequence: CASSLRRERRTDTQYF.

CDR3 residues: CASSLYRAGNTIYF. As DNA, the CDR3 is TGTGCCAGCAGCTTATACAGGGCTGGAAACACCATATATTTT. This sequence joins TRBV7-2 and TRBJ1-3, with a possible D match to TRBD1 (6 bases). V was shortened by 2 bases and J by 2 bases, with 7 bases between the two germline ends. Germline CDR1 reads SGHTA; CDR2 reads FQGNSA. The CDR3 covers 14 residues.

This clone has just one count. CDR3 in amino acids: CATSDWATNTGTGELFF. Written as DNA, the CDR3 is TGTGCCACCAGTGATTGGGCAACAAATACCGGCACCGGGGAGCTGTTTTTT. The chain joins TRBV24-1 to TRBJ2-2; D unresolved. The CDR3 is 17 residues long. V lost 2 bases and J lost 4, with 16 bases in between. CDR1 is KGHDR and CDR2 is SFDVKD in the germline V gene.

The genes are TRBV12-3 or TRBV12-4 and TRBJ1-1; a possible D gene is TRBD1 (5 bases). V shed 6 bases and J shed 5 bases, with 10 bases lying between them. CDR3 length: 12 residues. CDR3 in DNA: TGTGCCAGCAGGATACAGGTGACTGAAGCTTTCTTT. Translation: CASRIQVTEAFF.